The source of this T cell receptor (beta chain) is a study of regulatory T cells in long-lasting Graves disease. This clonotype has more than one count but fewer than ten. Antigen unknown. Trimming took 4 bases from V and 4 from J; bases not matched to a gene: 9. Looked up from germline, CDR1 is SGHRS and CDR2 is YFSETQ. This CDR3 comprises 15 residues. The sample's time point: persistent/refractory GD, antithyroid drugs over 5 years with positive TRAb. The TCR library was prepared using RNA isolated from PBMCs. Staff drew around 8.6 milliliters of peripheral blood into EDTA tubes. Whole-study findings and limits: Persistent disease favored TRBV28, TRBJ1-2 and TRBJ2-5. Blood alone, not thyroid tissue, was studied.

Sequencing libraries for TCR beta were prepared with iRepertoire HTBI primers and Arm-PCR of CDR3 regions. Original handling: Spanning all samples, the identified segments comprised approximately 60 TRBV and over 13 TRBJ. TCRdb used MiXCR to reprocess the multiplex PCR reads, holding one entry per CDR3 protein. TCRdb's processing, not the authors' own work, is the source of the V and J calls. Here the sample spans over 450,000 distinct CDR3 sequences, about a fifth being singletons. The J gene is TRBJ2-7, the V gene TRBV5-1, with TRBD1 identical over 9 bases. The TCR sequence derives from a female donor with Graves disease. Specimen: peripheral blood mononuclear cells (PBMCs), collected when the disease was refractory, from a patient treated with antithyroid drugs. CDR3: CASSGGTGTEYEQYF. The CDR3 bases are TGCGCCAGCAGCGGAGGGACAGGGACCGAATACGAGCAGTACTTC.